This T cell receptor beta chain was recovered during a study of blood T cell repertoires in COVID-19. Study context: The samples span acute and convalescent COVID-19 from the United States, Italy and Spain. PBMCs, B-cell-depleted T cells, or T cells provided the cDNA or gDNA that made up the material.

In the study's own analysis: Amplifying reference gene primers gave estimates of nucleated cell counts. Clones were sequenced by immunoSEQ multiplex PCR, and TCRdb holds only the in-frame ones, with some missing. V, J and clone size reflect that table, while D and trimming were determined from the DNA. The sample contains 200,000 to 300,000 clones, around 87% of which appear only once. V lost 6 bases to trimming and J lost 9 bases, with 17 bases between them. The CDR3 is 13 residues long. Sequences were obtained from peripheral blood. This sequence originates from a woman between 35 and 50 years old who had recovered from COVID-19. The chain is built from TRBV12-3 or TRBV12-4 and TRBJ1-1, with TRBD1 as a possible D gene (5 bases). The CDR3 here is CASRDHRYTQAFF. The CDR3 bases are TGTGCCAGCAGGGATCACAGGTATACCCAAGCTTTCTTT.